Each of the 18 T cell receptor beta chains below was sequenced from the same sample in a study of control samples from healthy donors and cancer patients. This table comes from immunoSEQ multiplex PCR, and its TCRdb copy is limited to in-frame clones, with some not included. Altogether some 140,000 clones are present, approximately 94% being singletons, with the ten largest covering 5% to 6.5%. Sequences were obtained from blood. The receptors stem from a man aged 35-49 years in good health.

The V call is TRBV28, the J call TRBJ2-7; D is ambiguous. The CDR3 contains 14 residues. Germline V CDR1 and CDR2: MDHEN, SYDVKM. Trimming shortened V by 2 bases and J by 2 bases, and 10 bases separated the two germline ends. CDR3 nucleotides: TGTGCCAGCAGTTTACCACGGCCGCCCTACGAGCAGTACTTC. It codes for CASSLPRPPYEQYF.

This chain connects TRBV5-1 to TRBJ2-1; D is possibly TRBD1 (5 bases). With 2 bases removed from V and 4 bases from J, the gap between germline ends came to 13 bases. CDR1 is SGHRS and CDR2 is YFSETQ in the germline V gene. This CDR3 spans 15 amino acids. The CDR3 loop is CASSFLRQTYNEQFF. DNA for the CDR3: TGCGCCAGCAGCTTCCTGAGACAGACGTACAATGAGCAGTTCTTC.

This clone was recorded only once. This rearrangement joins TRBV5-5 to TRBJ1-5; D gene ambiguous. CDR3 size: 13 residues. The ends were cut back, 3 bases at V and 2 bases at J, with 6 bases in the middle. Per germline, CDR1 SGHKS and CDR2 YYEKEE (reference sequence). The CDR3 region has the DNA TGTGCCAGCAGCTCGGTTGGCAATCAGCCCCAGCATTTT. Encoded protein: CASSSVGNQPQHF.

V gene TRBV6-2 or TRBV6-3 combines with J gene TRBJ2-2, with D uncertain. This CDR3 is 14 amino acids long. V was shortened by 5 bases and J by 1 base, with 8 bases between the two germline ends. Germline CDR1 and CDR2: MNHEY and SVGEGT. The CDR3 spells CASSPPENTGELFF. The CDR3 DNA sequence: TGTGCCAGCAGTCCCCCCGAGAACACCGGGGAGCTGTTTTTT.

This sequence joins TRBV5-1 and TRBJ1-1; 7 positions agree with TRBD1. J lost 11 bases, V lost 2 bases, and 12 bases had no gene match. CDR1 is SGHRS and CDR2 is YFSETQ in the germline V gene. This CDR3 has 14 amino acids. CDR3 protein: CASSLSRGAVSAFF. In DNA form, the CDR3 reads TGCGCCAGCAGCTTAAGCAGGGGGGCGGTTAGCGCTTTCTTT.

The chain's CDR3 is CASSQDLGDTDTQYF. In DNA, the CDR3 is TGCGCCAGCAGCCAAGATCTCGGGGACACAGATACGCAGTATTTT. The V and J genes are TRBV4-3 and TRBJ2-3, with a weak D call TRBD2 (5 bases). The length of the CDR3 is 15 residues. Germline lookup yields CDR1 LGHNA and CDR2 YSLEER. V was cut by 0 bases and J by 2 bases, with 9 bases left in between.

The chain couples TRBV2 to TRBJ2-3, with D hard to call. The CDR3 runs 13 residues. Germline CDR1 and CDR2: SNHLY and FYNNEI. Trimming took 4 bases from V and 0 from J, leaving 5 bases between them. This CDR3 is CASSVYSTDTQYF. In DNA form, the CDR3 reads TGTGCCAGCAGTGTGTACAGCACAGATACGCAGTATTTT.

The chain couples TRBV19 to TRBJ1-1; weak D call: TRBD1 (5 bases). V lost 6 bases to trimming and J lost 4 bases, with 12 bases between them. CDR3 length: 13 residues. Germline CDR1 and CDR2: LNHDA and SQIVND (reference sequence). CDR3 DNA: TGTGCCAGTAGGAGGGGCCGGGCCACTGAAGCTTTCTTT. This sequence encodes CASRRGRATEAFF.

This rearrangement joins TRBV14 to TRBJ2-7; 8 bases are shared with TRBD1. The CDR3 runs 15 residues. Germline values: CDR1 SGHDN, CDR2 FVKESK. Trimming took 4 bases from V and 1 from J; bases not matched to a gene: 6. The CDR3 DNA follows: TGTGCCAGCAGCCTAGGGACAGGTACGTCCTACGAGCAGTACTTC. Protein: CASSLGTGTSYEQYF.

The chain links TRBV4-3 to TRBJ1-3; the D is unclear. The CDR3 covers 14 residues. Per the germline V gene, CDR1 is LGHNA and CDR2 is YSLEER. Deletions cut 1 base from V and 3 bases from J, with 7 bases between. CDR3 DNA sequence: TGCGCCAGCAGCCAAGTTCCCCATGGAAACACCATATATTTT. Protein product: CASSQVPHGNTIYF.

The chain uses TRBV7-8 and TRBJ1-5; no reliable D call. V was cut by 1 base and J by 4 bases, with 11 bases left in between. The CDR3 is 15 amino acids. In germline, CDR1 is SGHVS, CDR2 FQNEAQ. CDR3 nucleotides: TGTGCCAGCAGCTTAGAATCTAGCGCTAATCAGCCCCAGCATTTT. Translation gives CASSLESSANQPQHF.

The table lists this clone with a count of one. This rearrangement joins TRBV19 to TRBJ2-1; either TRBD1 or TRBD2 may fit D (5 bases each). This CDR3 has 14 residues. Trimming cost V 1 base and J 5 bases, with 9 bases left between them. Per the germline V gene, CDR1 is LNHDA and CDR2 is SQIVND (reference sequence). CDR3 nucleotide sequence: TGTGCCAGTAGTATAGGGGGGTCACACAATGAGCAGTTCTTC. The encoded protein is CASSIGGSHNEQFF.

The chain is built from TRBV28 and TRBJ1-2, with TRBD1 matching over 8 bases. V lost 3 bases to trimming and J lost 5 bases; unmatched junction nucleotides: 8. CDR3 length equals 15 residues. Germline V gene data show CDR1 as MDHEN and CDR2 as SYDVKM. The DNA of the CDR3 is TGTGCCAGCAGTTTCGTTACAGGGGGATCATATGGCTACACCTTC. Protein sequence: CASSFVTGGSYGYTF.

The chain is built from TRBV30 and TRBJ1-1, with 7 bases identical to TRBD1. Trimming took 0 bases from V and 5 from J; bases not matched to a gene: 6. CDR3 size: 14 residues. Looked up from germline, CDR1 is GTSNPN and CDR2 is SVGIG (reference sequence). CDR3 residues: CAWSVWQGGTEAFF. In nucleotides, the CDR3 is TGTGCCTGGAGTGTATGGCAGGGGGGGACTGAAGCTTTCTTT.

The chain couples TRBV29-1 to TRBJ2-7, with unresolved D. CDR1 SQVTM and CDR2 ANQGSEA come from the germline V gene. This CDR3 spans 12 amino acids. Trimming took 5 bases from V and 0 from J, leaving 8 bases between them. The CDR3 reads CSVRSSSYEQYF. In DNA, the CDR3 is TGCAGCGTTAGGTCCAGCTCCTACGAGCAGTACTTC.

The CDR3 DNA is TGTGCCAGTAGTATCCGGGACGGATCTAATGAAAAACTGTTTTTT. Its translation: CASSIRDGSNEKLFF. V and J are TRBV19 and TRBJ1-4; D may be TRBD1 (5 bases). The germline V and J ends were trimmed by 3 bases and 3 bases, with 11 bases remaining between them. Germline values: CDR1 LNHDA, CDR2 SQIVND (reference sequence). The CDR3 is made up of 15 amino acids.

The gene calls are TRBV28 and TRBJ2-7; D might be TRBD2 (6 bases). Germline values: CDR1 MDHEN, CDR2 SYDVKM. This CDR3 is built from 15 residues. Between the trimmed V and J ends, which lost 3 bases and 1 base, there was a span of 13 bases. The DNA for the CDR3 is TGTGCCAGCAGTTTGTCGTCCGGGGGATCCTACGAGCAGTACTTC. It encodes CASSLSSGGSYEQYF. Full variable domain (remainder filled in from reference TRBV28 and TRBJ2-7): DVKVTQSSRYLVKRTGEKVFLECVQDMDHENMFWYRQDPGLGLRLIYFSYDVKMKEKGDIPEGYSVSREKKERFSLILESASTNQTSMYLCASSLSSGGSYEQYFGPGTRLTVT.

The V call is TRBV11-3, the J call TRBJ2-2, with D possibly being TRBD2 (6 bases). The CDR3 is 15 residues long. Trimming left V 2 bases short and J 3 bases short, with 10 bases between. Germline V lookup: CDR1 SGHNT, CDR2 YENEEA. The CDR3 DNA reads as TGTGCCAGCAGCTTAAAAGGGGAGGACACCGGGGAGCTGTTTTTT. Translating gives CASSLKGEDTGELFF.